This record looks at one T cell receptor (beta chain) sequence and its context. Its antigen is currently unknown. TCRdb reprocessed the 5' RACE reads via MiXCR and lists one record per CDR3 protein. The profile covers 690,000 or so distinct CDR3 sequences, with 5.5% to 6.5% appearing a single time and approximately 2% taken by the ten largest. This sample was taken from a study of identical twins. Findings and caveats of the study: Conclusions leaned on cross-sectional statistical analysis and did not track the same donors over time. Zero-insertion analyses might be partly confounded by invariant T cells like MAIT and iNKT.

This sequence was found in a man aged 18 to 29 in good health. Material for sequencing was naive T cells sorted from blood.

CDR3 sequence: CASSLEALDEQFF. Here the CDR3 DNA reads TGTGCCAGCAGCTTGGAGGCCCTGGATGAGCAGTTCTTC. The rearrangement uses TRBV11-1 and TRBJ2-1; TRBD2 is a possible D gene (5 bases). The CDR3 sequence is 13 residues long. The germline V and J ends were trimmed by 3 bases and 8 bases, with 11 bases remaining between them. CDR1 and CDR2 (germline): SGHAT, FQDESV (reference sequence). The full variable domain, completed using reference TRBV11-1 and TRBJ2-1, is EAEVAQSPRYKITEKSQAVAFWCDPISGHATLYWYRQILGQGPELLVQFQDESVVDDSQLPKDRFSAERLKGVDSTLKIQPAELGDSAMYLCASSLEALDEQFFGPGTRLTVL.